This TCR beta chain was identified during a study of blood T cells in healthy people across ages. The ends were cut back, 2 bases at V and 5 bases at J, with 10 bases in the middle. The germline V gene has CDR1 WNHNN and CDR2 SYGVQD (reference sequence). The CDR3 length is 13 residues. Those donating, healthy Caucasian individuals from Russia, were aged roughly 6 to 90. Every donor provided around 9.3 milliliters of peripheral blood. The authors ran a second PCR of roughly 7 to 11 cycles using a sample-barcoded 5' primer and a J-beta primer mix. Tagging of each cDNA molecule was performed by a template-switch adaptor with 12 random nucleotides. All samples yielded 2.5 million or more CDR3-containing paired-end reads. Via MiXCR, TCRdb re-called the 5' RACE reads, giving one row per CDR3 protein. Of around 900,000 distinct CDR3 sequences listed, roughly 51% are singletons.

This chain uses TRBV10-1 with TRBJ2-7; unclear D gene. The sequence was collected from a woman aged 60-75 years in good health. The sequenced sample consisted of blood. CDR3 sequence reads: CASSEQRNHEQYF. CDR3 nucleotide sequence: TGCGCCAGCAGTGAGCAGCGAAACCACGAGCAGTACTTC.